Sequencing of this T cell receptor (beta chain) was carried out in a study of shared clonotypes between healthy human individuals. The authors loaded 200 ng DNA, around 30,000 T cell genomes, into sorted-subset replicate PCRs. Repertoires were generated with immunoSEQ multiplex PCR, while TCRdb's copy carries only in-frame clones and drops some. The sample holds 730,000 or so clones, 55% to 75% seen once. CD4+ cell separation produced CD45RA+ naive and CD45RA-negative memory subsets. The CDR3 length is 12 residues. Germline values: CDR1 SGHNT, CDR2 YYREEE (reference sequence). V was clipped by 5 bases and J by 3 bases, with 7 bases between them.

Sequenced: memory CD4+ T cells sorted from blood. Sample subset: CD45RA-negative fraction. The clonotype originates from a woman in her thirties in good health. This rearrangement joins TRBV5-4 to TRBJ2-3, with D possibly TRBD2 on 6 matching bases. The CDR3 sequence is CASSGGTDTQYF. The CDR3 DNA reads as TGTGCCAGCAGTGGGGGGACAGATACGCAGTATTTT. The variable domain in full, with the rest retrieved from reference TRBV5-4 and TRBJ2-3, is ETGVTQSPTHLIKTRGQQVTLRCSSQSGHNTVSWYQQALGQGPQFIFQYYREEENGRGNFPPRFSGLQFPNYSSELNVNALELDDSALYLCASSGGTDTQYFGPGTRLTVL.